This TCR beta chain was documented in a study of T cells in Graves' hyperthyroidism and ophthalmopathy. Notes on the study in general: A median roughly 6.6 months before onset, the model predicted ophthalmopathy.

This clonotype was recorded a few times. What it binds is not known. TCR beta CDR3 regions were amplified from RNA transcripts. The HTBI primer set was used in a first-round RT-PCR of the TCR CDR3. TCRdb redid the calling of the multiplex PCR reads with MiXCR, one entry per CDR3 protein. The sample lists approximately 620,000 distinct CDR3 sequences, roughly 15% seen once, with around 3.3% in the top ten. V was shortened by 5 bases and J by 2 bases, with 13 bases between the two germline ends. The CDR3 totals 14 residues. The V gene's germline CDR1 is SGHTA and CDR2 FQGTGA. Active moderate-to-severe ophthalmopathy, Clinical Activity Score at least 3, NOSPECS at least 4, under 3 months' duration. Patients with uncontrolled infections, other autoimmune diseases, pregnancy or lactation were excluded.

The V gene is TRBV7-3, the J gene TRBJ2-7; no reliable D call. The receptor comes from a woman aged 35 to 49 with Graves' ophthalmopathy. The specimen was blood. The CDR3 coding sequence is TGTGCCAGCAGCCCGTCTCCGGCCCCCTACGAGCAGTACTTC. Its translation is CASSPSPAPYEQYF. The full variable domain, in which reference TRBV7-3 and TRBJ2-7 provide the parts outside the CDR3, is GAGVSQTPSNKVTEKGKYVELRCDPISGHTALYWYRQSLGQGPEFLIYFQGTGAADDSGLPNDRFFAVRPEGSVSTLKIQRTERGDSAVYLCASSPSPAPYEQYFGPGTRLTVT.